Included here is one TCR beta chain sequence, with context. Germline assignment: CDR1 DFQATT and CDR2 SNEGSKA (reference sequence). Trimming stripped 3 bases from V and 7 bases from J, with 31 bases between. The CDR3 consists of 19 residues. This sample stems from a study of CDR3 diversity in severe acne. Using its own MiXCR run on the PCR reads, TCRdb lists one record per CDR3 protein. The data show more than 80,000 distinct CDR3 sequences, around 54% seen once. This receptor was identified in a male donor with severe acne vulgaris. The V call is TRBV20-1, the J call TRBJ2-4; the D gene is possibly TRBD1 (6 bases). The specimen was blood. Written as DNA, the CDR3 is TGCAGTGCTAGTCCAGGTGACAGGCCGAACACCGGGTTTGTCAACATTCAGTACTTC. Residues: CSASPGDRPNTGFVNIQYF.